The next 8 T cell receptor beta chains were all read from a single sample in a study of Ad26.COV2.S vaccination and SARS-CoV-2 variants. Described treatment: over 15 received Ad26.COV2.S at low or high dose, single or two shots; several received placebo; per-sample allocation not given. Sampling took place 63 days after the first vaccine or placebo injection. The data were produced by immunoSEQ multiplex PCR, yet TCRdb's version contains in-frame clones alone and is incomplete. The repertoire has hundreds of thousands of clones, roughly 90% of them found once; the top ten carry 6.4%. The sequencing here drew on peripheral blood, taken in a trial of Ad26.COV2.S vaccine versus placebo. The source of these receptors is a person between 18 and 65 years old who received the Ad26.COV2.S COVID-19 vaccine or a placebo.

The gene calls are TRBV11-2 and TRBJ1-1; 8 bases map to TRBD1. This CDR3 is 13 amino acids long. Germline V gene data show CDR1 as SGHAT and CDR2 as FQNNGV. The V and J ends lost 10 bases and 0 bases, in that order; junction bases with no gene match: 4. The CDR3 protein is CATRQGMNTEAFF. CDR3 nucleotide sequence: TGTGCCACCAGACAGGGGATGAACACTGAAGCTTTCTTT.

The V call is TRBV7-2, the J call TRBJ2-7, with 8 bases lining up with TRBD2. Germline CDR1 is SGHTA and CDR2 is FQGNSA. V shed 5 bases and J 6 bases; nucleotides not matched to a gene: 12. The CDR3 runs to 15 residues. The CDR3 is CASSPRVGLAGEQYF. The CDR3 DNA sequence: TGTGCCAGCAGCCCAAGGGTTGGACTAGCCGGCGAGCAGTACTTC.

The chain carries TRBV4-2 and TRBJ2-2; D not resolved. The CDR3 runs 20 residues. Looked up from germline, CDR1 is LGHNA and CDR2 is YNFKEQ. V was clipped by 0 bases and J by 0 bases, with 20 bases between them. CDR3 sequence reads: CASSQETRSLVKPNTGELFF. CDR3 nucleotides: TGTGCCAGCAGCCAAGAAACTCGGTCTTTAGTAAAACCGAACACCGGGGAGCTGTTTTTT.

This chain uses TRBV2 with TRBJ2-7; TRBD2 is a possible D gene (6 bases). The CDR3 is made up of 14 amino acids. Germline-derived CDR1 and CDR2 are SNHLY and FYNNEI. V was pared by 4 bases and J by 6 bases, with 16 bases between. CDR3 sequence (DNA): TGTGCCAGCAGTGGACTAGGAGGGCGTGGCGAGCAGTACTTC. Amino acids: CASSGLGGRGEQYF.

The chain has TRBV18 and TRBJ2-5, with 8 bases identical to TRBD1. Germline assignment: CDR1 KGHSH and CDR2 LQKENI. CDR3 length: 13 amino acids. The V gene end was trimmed by 4 bases and the J gene end by 4 bases; junction bases not matched to a gene: 2. CDR3: CASSRGQGETQYF. The CDR3 coding sequence is TGTGCCAGCTCACGTGGACAGGGAGAGACCCAGTACTTC.

On this clone: Other DNA variants within this sample encode the same CDR3. The chain uses TRBV4-2 and TRBJ1-5; 8 bases match TRBD1. This CDR3 contains 14 residues. The trim removed 0 bases at V and 7 bases at J, leaving 2 bases unmatched. Germline V gives CDR1 LGHNA, CDR2 YNFKEQ. The CDR3 DNA is TGTGCCAGCAGCCAAGACAGGGGGCGGCAGCCCCAGCATTTT. Its translation: CASSQDRGRQPQHF.

This chain links TRBV19 with TRBJ2-6; D remains ambiguous. The germline gives CDR1 LNHDA, CDR2 SQIVND (reference sequence). Between the trimmed V and J ends, which lost 2 bases and 0 bases, there was a span of 8 bases. This CDR3 has 16 residues. The CDR3 protein is CASSIRHFSGANVLTF. CDR3 bases: TGTGCCAGTAGTATAAGACATTTCTCTGGGGCCAACGTCCTGACTTTC.

The rearrangement joins TRBV5-1 to TRBJ2-1; D gene unclear. V dropped 2 bases and J dropped 5 bases, with 11 bases sitting between them. CDR1 SGHRS and CDR2 YFSETQ come from the germline V gene. The CDR3 spans 14 residues. The CDR3 loop is CASSLGPPDNEQFF. In DNA, the CDR3 is TGCGCCAGCAGCTTAGGACCTCCAGACAATGAGCAGTTCTTC.